The 5 T cell receptor beta chains given below trace back to one sample, sequenced in a study of response to subunit inactivated influenza vaccine. Via MiXCR, TCRdb re-called the RT-PCR reads, giving one row per CDR3 protein. The table has hundreds of thousands of distinct CDR3 sequences, approximately 10% seen once; the top ten hold around 12%. The specimen comprised PBMCs from blood, sampled roughly 6 weeks after vaccination. The source of these receptors is a middle-aged man who received an inactivated influenza vaccine.

With respect to this clonotype: At one boundary the junction diverges from the germline segment, which might be a read error. The J gene is TRBJ2-5, the V gene TRBV28; the match to TRBD2 covers 7 bases. Germline V gene sequence: CDR1 MDHEN, CDR2 SYDVKM. The CDR3 has 16 amino acids. As DNA, the CDR3 is TGTGCCACCAGTAAATTATTGATAGCGGGCCAAGAGACCCAGTACTTC. It specifies CATSKLLIAGQETQYF. Combining the CDR3 with reference TRBV28 and TRBJ2-5 gives the whole variable domain DVKVTQSSRYLVKRTGEKVFLECVQDMDHENMFWYRQDPGLGLRLIYFSYDVKMKEKGDIPEGYSVSREKKERFSLILESASTNQTSMYLCATSKLLIAGQETQYFGPGTRLLVL.

This clonotype showed up just a few times. The V call is TRBV4-2, the J call TRBJ2-1; no clear D gene. Germline CDR1 is LGHNA and CDR2 is YNFKEQ. CDR3 length: 14 residues. Trimming stripped 4 bases from V and 0 bases from J, with 7 bases between. CDR3 residues: CASSPVGSYNEQFF. For the CDR3, the DNA is TGTGCCAGCAGCCCAGTAGGCTCCTACAATGAGCAGTTCTTC.

This clonotype was counted ten times or more. The chain recombines TRBV5-1 with TRBJ2-7; D is perhaps TRBD1 (6 bases). Germline V gives CDR1 SGHRS, CDR2 YFSETQ. Deletions cut 0 bases from V and 5 bases from J, with 18 bases between. There are 16 residues in the CDR3. DNA of the CDR3: TGCGCCAGCAGCTTGGCCTTCGGGCAGGGGATAAACGAGCAGTACTTC. Protein: CASSLAFGQGINEQYF. The complete variable domain, with remaining parts taken from reference TRBV5-1 and TRBJ2-7, reads KAGVTQTPRYLIKTRGQQVTLSCSPISGHRSVSWYQQTPGQGLQFLFEYFSETQRNKGNFPGRFSGRQFSNSRSEMNVSTLELGDSALYLCASSLAFGQGINEQYFGPGTRLTVT.

This clonotype occurred a few times. The chain is built from TRBV27 and TRBJ2-7; no firm D call. V was pared by 5 bases and J by 5 bases, with 13 bases between. Looked up from germline, CDR1 is MNHEY and CDR2 is SMNVEV (reference sequence). This CDR3 has 13 residues. CDR3 sequence (DNA): TGTGCCAGCAGTCCGCTGTTCGGGCACGAGCAGTACTTC. This translates into CASSPLFGHEQYF.

This chain uses TRBV4-1 with TRBJ1-5; 8 nucleotides match TRBD1. This CDR3 has 14 residues. Germline V gives CDR1 MGHRA, CDR2 YSYEKL. J lost 7 bases, V lost 3 bases, and 5 bases had no gene match. The CDR3 region is CASSHLQGDQPQHF. The CDR3 bases are TGCGCCAGCAGCCATCTACAGGGGGACCAGCCCCAGCATTTT.